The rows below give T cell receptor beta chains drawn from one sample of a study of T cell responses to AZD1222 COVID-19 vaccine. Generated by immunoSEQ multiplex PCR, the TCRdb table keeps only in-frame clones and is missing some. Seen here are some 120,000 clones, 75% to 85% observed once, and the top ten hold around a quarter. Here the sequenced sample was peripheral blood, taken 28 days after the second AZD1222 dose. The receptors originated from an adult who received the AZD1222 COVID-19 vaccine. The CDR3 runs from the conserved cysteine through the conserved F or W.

CATSEGGQGRRETQYF	TRBV24-1
CARESGGADTQYF	TRBV30
CATKPGQAARNYGYTF	TRBV4-1
CASSHRTDTQYF	TRBV3-1/TRBV3-2
CASSEYQANQPQHF	TRBV10-2
CASSLGQVPHTF	TRBV5-1
CASSLAQGGGDEQYF	TRBV7-2
CASSPRVGFNEKLFF	TRBV7-2
CASSLKGAPGGYTF	TRBV27
CASSQDWGPQHF	TRBV3-1/TRBV3-2
CASSFGQAYEQYF	TRBV27
CASSPGTVYYEQYF	TRBV27
CASTRQNYGYTF	TRBV19
CASRLESGYSGNTIYF	TRBV2
CSVAGLAGGPDTQYF	TRBV29-1
CASSVGRDIYGYTF	TRBV13
CASSFRGLGETQYF	TRBV11-2
CASSLIPRGVETQYF	TRBV5-1
CASSERRGDGYTF	TRBV10-1
CASSTPGGGSTGEQYF	TRBV5-1
CASSESSGAGLHEQFF	TRBV10-1
CASSQVWGEEAFF	TRBV3-1/TRBV3-2
CASSIEDGKGEKLFF	TRBV19
CASSGTVGEKLFF	TRBV2
CASSYRGEAFF	TRBV12-3/TRBV12-4